This T cell receptor (beta chain) was sequenced for a study of cytomegalovirus exposure and HLA in healthy donors (dated by TCRdb to the late 2010s). Context from the whole study: An earlier analysis of some 620 of the donors reported approximately 280 Gb of sequence data and roughly 120 million unique TCR beta sequences obtained from about 200 million T cells. The number of typed donors differed by locus: 629-630 for A, B, C, DRB1 and DQB1; approximately 520 for DQA1; approximately 600 for DPA1; and about 450 for DPB1. The genetic ancestry cluster associated with self-reported Caucasian donors included about four fifths of the 398 genotyped donors. An early release that covered more than 550 HLA-typed donors contained about 300 gigabases of sequencing data and some 87 million unique TCR sequences. To study patterns of TCR occurrence, a later analysis re-analyzed previously published TCR beta repertoires from hundreds of donors and added high-resolution HLA genotyping. Every repertoire in the discovery cohort had been generated on one and the same sequencing platform. Class I and class II HLA loci were covered by the typing at four-digit resolution. The T cell repertoires of 666 subjects were profiled by immunosequencing and related to cytomegalovirus serostatus. Several DR-DQ haplotypes were treated as single units for association and clustering because of strong linkage in the cohort. On average, roughly 240,000 unique TCR beta nucleotide sequences were sequenced per donor among more than 350 genotyped donors of the cohort, with 15% to 20% of those sequences being non-productive. An earlier analysis of 587 of the donors used high-throughput TCR beta sequencing to judge whether each TCR beta V gene segment behaved as functional or pseudogenic. The aim of the study was to test whether cataloging public T cell receptors could identify signatures of past pathogen exposure. Genome-wide SNP genotypes for about 65% of the roughly 670 donors were used in a later genetic analysis, which treated that subset as a discovery cohort. The study combined high-throughput TCR immunosequencing, statistical association of individual TCRs with disease status, and machine learning to predict cytomegalovirus infection status. In addition to the first cohort of about 650 subjects, a separate validation cohort of 120 different subjects was used. Rather than using new phenotypic data, the later analysis identified candidate immune exposures from TCR beta sequences and from how often those sequences occurred across donors. Donor age, sex, ethnicity and CMV serostatus were compiled alongside the repertoire data.

Study-level results and caveats: At a false discovery rate of 0.05, a later analysis linked some 18,000 TCR beta sequences to specific HLA alleles. Some IMGT-functional V segments, including TRBV6-2 and TRBV6-3, could not be told apart with the 87-base-pair reads, so those segments were excluded. Several of the top co-occurrence clusters appeared to be linked to parvovirus B19, influenza, CMV and Epstein-Barr virus, according to a later analysis. When HLA alleles, especially DR and DQ, strongly co-occurred, attributing TCR associations to individual alleles was difficult. CMV serostatus was the only immune exposure information available for the cohort. According to a later genetic analysis, donors in an Asian-associated ancestry cluster had fewer N-insertions in productive TCRs than the approximately 610-donor mean. A later analysis found that TCR association rates varied across HLA loci, with DRB1 alleles showing the most associated TCRs and HLA-C alleles the fewest. Linkage disequilibrium might explain the correlated functional status among segregating V segments, but an unknown experimental factor could not be excluded. Roughly uniform sequencing depth across donors was assumed in presence/absence analyses, although this assumption may not hold. A total of about 180 TCR beta chains were listed by the study as associated with cytomegalovirus. Only TCR beta chains were sequenced in this cohort, and the absence of alpha or paired-chain data limited detectable features. Most CMV-associated TCR beta chains appeared to be HLA-restricted in a later analysis, and the HLA associations seemed to be driven largely by CMV exposure. In an earlier analysis of a few hundred of the donors, most TCR beta V segments were observed in productive rearrangements about 87% or about 30% of the time, broadly matching IMGT annotations. Because HLA typing was unavailable for some donors at each locus, only the typed subset was used in association tests. A later genetic analysis associated a missense DCLRE1C variant with V-gene and J-gene trimming of TCR beta chains, and an independent cohort replicated the association. A further reported finding was that TCR beta sequences accurately predicted the HLA-A and HLA-B alleles for most subjects in the first cohort. Because counts were too low, seventeen rarely observed V segments, including chromosome 9 orphons, were left out of the earlier analysis of roughly 600 of the donors. The authors suggested that the approach could potentially be generalized to other disease states and immunological phenotypes. Cytomegalovirus status was reported to be diagnosed by the classifier with high specificity and sensitivity in both the original and validation cohorts. Most TCR sequences were seen in very few donors, while some public TCRs were found in many individuals. Compared with equally common non-associated chains, HLA-associated TCR beta chains in a later analysis were more clonally expanded and had lower generation probabilities. In vitro tests confirmed that a few of the cytomegalovirus-associated TCR beta chains recognize cytomegalovirus antigens. A cluster of highly shared sequence variants was judged likely to be a technical artifact of the sequencing pipeline.

This clone was recorded a few times. Its antigen is currently not known. At one end the junction does not follow the germline gene, possibly because of a read error. Taken from the germline V gene, the CDR1 and CDR2 loops are SGHTS and YDEGEE. The CDR3 holds 13 amino acids from the cysteine to the phenylalanine. Just CDR3 DNA is preserved here, 39 bases in frame from base 1. The library was produced with the immunoSEQ multiplex PCR assay. For the multiplex PCR, a mixture combining 60 forward primers for TCR Vbeta segments and 13 reverse primers for TCR Jbeta segments was used. The CDR3 region of rearranged TCR beta genes was amplified from genomic DNA by a multiplex PCR assay. On the Illumina HiSeq System, the amplified TCR beta libraries were sequenced as 87-base-pair reads. The authors processed their data as follows. A later analysis counted approximately 84 million unique TCR beta chains across the 690 or so repertoires, and 10 million to 11 million of these chains were shared by at least two donors. A nearest-neighbor algorithm error-corrected the raw reads and collapsed the reads into unique sequences, merging closely related sequences to remove PCR and sequencing errors. Alignment of CDR3 sequences to IMGT reference sequences was used to assign V, D and J gene segments. Each retained sequence needed at least a six-nucleotide match to both a V gene segment and a J gene segment. A rearrangement counted as productive if the CDR3 had no stop codons and remained in frame with V and J, and every other rearrangement counted as non-productive. Following IMGT convention, CDR3 was defined as the stretch from the second conserved V-encoded cysteine to the conserved J-encoded phenylalanine. In an earlier analysis of around 640 of the donors, sequences lacking an unambiguous match to a single V gene segment were excluded. An earlier analysis of some 500 of the donors classified V segments as functional when productive rearrangements were above 56.7% and as segregating when the standard deviation between donors was above 5%. To diagnose cytomegalovirus status from the catalog of TCR beta chain sequences, a statistical classification framework was built. In a later analysis, TCR nucleotide sequences were compared against IMGT/GENE-DB human TR gene sequences so that V and J genes could be assigned. In a later analysis, CDR3 sequences and most-parsimonious VDJ recombination scenarios were assigned using the TCRdist pipeline. In a later analysis, each TCR beta chain was defined by its CDR3 amino acid sequence together with its V-gene family, and reads lacking a unique V-gene family were excluded. A later analysis removed 550 to 650 highly shared, low-generation-probability nucleotide sequences to deal with suspected cross-contamination and a sequencing artifact. In a later analysis, a clonal expansion index was calculated for each public chain from normalized within-repertoire ranks of inferred template counts. In a later analysis, generation probabilities were computed using a VDJ recombination model fitted to out-of-frame rearrangements, and the results were checked against IGoR. A later analysis scored TCR-TCR, TCR-HLA and TCR-CMV co-occurrence with hypergeometric tests, applying a repertoire-size bias correction to TCR pairs. False discovery rates were estimated in a later analysis by permuting HLA or CMV assignments 20 times. In a later analysis, co-occurring TCRs were grouped using DBSCAN, with TCRdist sequence similarity added in when clustering inside HLA-allele-positive subsets. Repertoires with fewer than 30,000 or more than 120,000 public chains, plus five repertoires with anomalous nucleotide sharing, were excluded from co-occurrence clustering. Here the immuneACCESS table is served through TCRdb, limited to in-frame sequences with V and J called. Missing clones are a known gap in these copies; in checked studies unresolved V genes cover under half, and the rest lacks a known reason. The V and J calls and clone size come from that table; D and trimming were worked out from the DNA. Here the sample has tens of thousands of clones; roughly 80% occur a single time. 2.7% of the sample goes to the ten largest clones.

The cohort was made up of about 670 healthy bone marrow donors. All cohort members were sampled while nominally healthy, although unrecorded immune exposures were likely present. The donor was CMV seronegative and was included in the group of about 400 seronegative cohort members. A peripheral blood sample was collected from each donor, and TCR beta sequencing was performed on peripheral blood mononuclear cells. Genomic DNA was extracted from the blood cell samples with the Qiagen DNeasy Blood Extraction Kit. Input material: PBMCs. The rearranged segments are TRBV5-8 and TRBJ2-1; the D gene lacks a confident call. The source is a middle-aged man in good health and CMV-seronegative. This receptor has the CDR3 CASSLSSNNEQFF. The DNA sequence reads TGTGCCAGCAGCTTGAGCTCCAACAATGAGCAGTTCTTC. Outside the CDR3, residues come from the reference TRBV5-8 and TRBJ2-1 proteins, so the full variable domain is: EAGVTQSPTHLIKTRGQQATLRCSPISGHTSVYWYQQALGLGLQFLLWYDEGEERNRGNFPPRFSGRQFPNYSSELNVNALELEDSALYLCASSLSSNNEQFFGPGTRLTVL.